The 12 T cell receptor beta chains presented below share a single source sample, sequenced in a study of CD8 T cells in ankylosing spondylitis. Findings and limits, study-wide: A TCR beta motif made of several highly homologous variants seemed typical of ankylosing spondylitis blood.

These receptors are not linked to any known antigen. In TCRdb, the 5' RACE reads were re-called with MiXCR into one record per CDR3 protein. The table lists some 840,000 distinct CDR3 sequences, 10% to 15% of them singletons. Specimen: blood, either unsorted or a sorted T cell fraction (not recorded which). These receptors all stem from a male donor with ankylosing spondylitis.

This clonotype appeared a few times. The genes are TRBV18 and TRBJ1-5; 7 nucleotides match TRBD1. The germline V gene has CDR1 KGHSH and CDR2 LQKENI. J gave up 3 bases and V 3 bases, and 5 bases lay outside the gene matches. This CDR3 has 15 amino acids. The DNA for the CDR3 is TGTGCCAGCTCACCGGGACAGCAACACAATCAGCCCCAGCATTTT. Its translation: CASSPGQQHNQPQHF.

The chain recombines TRBV30 with TRBJ2-1; TRBD2 agrees at 14 bases. This CDR3 region has 16 residues. Germline CDR1 is GTSNPN and CDR2 is SVGIG (reference sequence). V lost 3 bases to trimming and J lost 7 bases; unmatched junction nucleotides: 8. The CDR3 coding sequence is TGTGCCTGGAGGGGACTAGCGGGAGTTCGGAAGAATGAGCAGTTCTTC. Translating gives CAWRGLAGVRKNEQFF.

Many counts were recorded for this clonotype. This chain joins TRBV15 and TRBJ1-1; D uncertain. The CDR3 length is 14 residues. V shed 0 bases and J shed 1 base, with 6 bases lying between them. Germline V gene data show CDR1 as LNHNV and CDR2 as YYDKDF (reference sequence). In nucleotides, the CDR3 is TGTGCCACCAGCAGAGATCTTGGGAACACTGAAGCTTTCTTT. Encoded protein: CATSRDLGNTEAFF. The entire variable domain, with the rest obtained from reference TRBV15 and TRBJ1-1, is as follows: DAMVIQNPRYQVTQFGKPVTLSCSQTLNHNVMYWYQQKSSQAPKLLFHYYDKDFNNEADTPDNFQSRRPNTSFCFLDIRSPGLGDTAMYLCATSRDLGNTEAFFGQGTRLTVV.

The table lists this clonotype with a few counts. The CDR3 loop reads CSASSRLSEQFF. CDR3 coding DNA: TGCAGTGCTAGCTCACGCCTCAGTGAGCAGTTCTTC. V and J are TRBV20-1 and TRBJ2-1; D not certain. Trimming left V 3 bases short and J 9 bases short, with 12 bases between. From germline, CDR1 is DFQATT and CDR2 SNEGSKA (reference sequence). This CDR3 spans 12 amino acids.

This clonotype was picked up a small number of times. CDR3 nucleotides: TGTGCCAGCAGTGAAGCCGGGCCCTACAACTATGGCTACACCTTC. Protein: CASSEAGPYNYGYTF. The chain uses TRBV6-1 and TRBJ1-2; D is ambiguous. CDR1 is MNHNS, CDR2 SASEGT, per germline. V was trimmed by 0 bases and J by 2 bases, leaving 10 bases between them. The CDR3 runs to 15 residues.

This sequence joins TRBV20-1 and TRBJ1-6; a possible D gene is TRBD1 (6 bases). This CDR3 comprises 11 residues. Germline CDR1 and CDR2: DFQATT and SNEGSKA (reference sequence). Trimming removed 6 bases from V and 7 bases from J, with 7 bases in between. CDR3: CSAQGNSPLHF. Written as DNA, the CDR3 is TGCAGTGCACAGGGAAATTCACCCCTCCACTTT.

The table lists this clonotype with a few counts. V is TRBV28 and J is TRBJ2-4; 10 bases are a match to TRBD2. The CDR3 loop spans 16 amino acids. In germline, CDR1 is MDHEN, CDR2 SYDVKM. Germline trimming cut 2 bases from V and 2 bases from J; bases unmatched to any gene: 3. The CDR3 nucleotides read TGTGCCAGCAGTTTACTAGCGGGGGCAACCAAAAACATTCAGTACTTC. It codes for CASSLLAGATKNIQYF.

The chain employs TRBV20-1 and TRBJ1-2, with 8 bases aligning to TRBD1. Germline CDR1 is DFQATT and CDR2 is SNEGSKA (reference sequence). The trim removed 4 bases at V and 5 bases at J, leaving 3 bases unmatched. CDR3 length: 12 residues. The CDR3 protein is CSAMGQVYGYTF. The CDR3 DNA sequence: TGCAGTGCTATGGGACAGGTATATGGCTACACCTTC.

The gene calls are TRBV29-1 and TRBJ1-1; D not certain. CDR1 and CDR2 (germline): SQVTM, ANQGSEA. Trimming left V 4 bases short and J 0 bases short, with 18 bases between. The CDR3 runs to 16 residues. The CDR3 sequence is CSVGRTAIGMNTEAFF. Here the CDR3 DNA reads TGCAGCGTTGGACGAACAGCGATCGGAATGAACACTGAAGCTTTCTTT.

This clonotype occurred a few times. The genes are TRBV6-2 or TRBV6-3 and TRBJ2-2, with 9 bases that match TRBD2. The trim removed 6 bases at V and 0 bases at J, leaving 2 bases unmatched. Germline V CDR1 and CDR2: MNHEY, SVGEGT. The CDR3 has 15 amino acids. The chain's CDR3 is CASRAGGPNTGELFF. The CDR3 bases are TGTGCCAGCAGGGCGGGAGGGCCGAACACCGGGGAGCTGTTTTTT.

This chain uses TRBV27 with TRBJ2-7; D is unresolved. The CDR3 runs 16 residues. Germline CDR1 reads MNHEY; CDR2 reads SMNVEV (reference sequence). Trimming stripped 6 bases from V and 0 bases from J, with 18 bases between. In nucleotides, the CDR3 is TGTGCCAGCAGCCGCGACGCACTCACGAGCTCCTACGAGCAGTACTTC. It encodes CASSRDALTSSYEQYF.

The chain joins TRBV20-1 to TRBJ1-1, with TRBD1 as a possible D gene (6 bases). Looked up from germline, CDR1 is DFQATT and CDR2 is SNEGSKA (reference sequence). The CDR3 has 14 amino acids. The ends were cut back, 5 bases at V and 1 base at J, with 14 bases in the middle. This CDR3 is CSAPGGTTNTEAFF. The CDR3 DNA follows: TGCAGTGCTCCCGGCGGGACAACGAACACTGAAGCTTTCTTT.